A few counts support the clone carrying this TCR beta chain. This record comes from a study of blood T cell repertoires in COVID-19. Study details: Some COVID-19 samples were acute and others convalescent; all came from the United States, Italy and Spain. From T cells, B-cell-depleted T cells, or PBMCs came the material, which was cDNA or gDNA.

The trim removed 2 bases at V and 3 bases at J, leaving 18 bases unmatched. Germline lookup yields CDR1 KGHSH and CDR2 LQKENI. This CDR3 contains 19 residues. Only in-frame clones appear in the TCRdb table, and some are missing; sequencing was by immunoSEQ multiplex PCR. The sample holds tens of thousands of clones; more than 85% are singletons and the top ten take roughly 2.2%. The TCR originated in a man between 45 and 60 years old with active COVID-19. Source material: peripheral blood. The chain joins TRBV18 to TRBJ2-7, with 8 positions matching TRBD2. CDR3 residues: CASSPNRAGAIPIFYEQYF. The CDR3 nucleotides are TGTGCCAGCTCACCAAACCGAGCGGGGGCGATCCCGATATTCTACGAGCAGTACTTC.